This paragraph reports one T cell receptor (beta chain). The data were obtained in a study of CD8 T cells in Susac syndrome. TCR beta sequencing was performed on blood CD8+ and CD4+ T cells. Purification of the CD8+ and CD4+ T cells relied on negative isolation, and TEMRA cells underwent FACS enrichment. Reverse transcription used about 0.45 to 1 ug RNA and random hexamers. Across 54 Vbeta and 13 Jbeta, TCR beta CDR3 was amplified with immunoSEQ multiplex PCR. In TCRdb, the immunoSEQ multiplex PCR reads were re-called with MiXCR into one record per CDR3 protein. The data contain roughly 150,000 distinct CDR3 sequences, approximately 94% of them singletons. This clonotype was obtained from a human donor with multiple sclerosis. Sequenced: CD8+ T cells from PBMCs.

In DNA, the CDR3 is TGCAGTGCTAGAGGGAGGTCTAACTATGGCTACACCTTC. Translated, it gives CSARGRSNYGYTF. J is TRBJ1-2 and V is TRBV20-1; D remains unclear. From germline, CDR1 is DFQATT and CDR2 SNEGSKA (reference sequence). This CDR3 region has 13 residues. Deletions cut 1 base from V and 0 bases from J, with 6 bases between.